This entry lists 17 T cell receptor beta chains sequenced from one sample in a study of cytomegalovirus exposure and HLA in healthy donors. A multiplex PCR was run with 60 Vbeta primers and 13 Jbeta primers. Assay: immunoSEQ multiplex PCR; the TCRdb copy retains only in-frame clones and omits some. The sample has some 120,000 clones, about four fifths seen once. The sequencing sample was made of PBMCs. All receptors come from a woman aged 30 to 39 in good health and CMV-seronegative.

The chain employs TRBV6-6 and TRBJ2-7, with 9 bases that match TRBD1. The CDR3 is 15 residues long. The germline gives CDR1 MNHNY, CDR2 SVGAGI (reference sequence). V dropped 4 bases and J dropped 0; count of bases not matched to a gene: 4. The DNA of the CDR3 is TGTGCCAGCAGTTTGACAGGGGGGTCCTCCTACGAGCAGTACTTC. Translating gives CASSLTGGSSYEQYF.

Comment on this clone: One end of the junction fails to match germline, which may point to a read error. The V gene is TRBV4-1, the J gene TRBJ1-1; D might be TRBD1 (5 bases). CDR3 length: 15 amino acids. CDR1 MGHRA and CDR2 YSYEKL come from the germline V gene. This CDR3 is CASSQFAGRNAEAFF. The CDR3 DNA reads as TGCGCCAGCAGCCAATTTGCAGGGAGGAACGCTGAAGCTTTCTTT.

This chain joins TRBV5-1 and TRBJ2-2, with TRBD2 as a possible D gene (5 bases). The germline gives CDR1 SGHRS, CDR2 YFSETQ. V lost 0 bases to trimming and J lost 3 bases, with 9 bases between them. This CDR3 has 15 residues. CDR3: CASSLGSVDTGELFF. CDR3 nucleotides: TGCGCCAGCAGCTTGGGTAGCGTCGACACCGGGGAGCTGTTTTTT.

V and J are TRBV5-1 and TRBJ2-6; D remains unclear. Trimming removed 5 bases at V and 2 bases at J, with 8 bases between. Germline V gives CDR1 SGHRS, CDR2 YFSETQ. CDR3 length: 14 amino acids. The CDR3 sequence is CASRRVAGANVLTF. For the CDR3, the DNA is TGCGCCAGCAGACGGGTCGCTGGGGCCAACGTCCTGACTTTC.

V usage is TRBV5-1 and J usage is TRBJ1-4, with D hard to call. The CDR3 runs 14 residues. The V end lost 4 bases, the J end lost 5 bases, and 12 bases lay between the germline ends. From germline, CDR1 is SGHRS and CDR2 YFSETQ. CDR3 residues: CASSPDLRNEKLFF. DNA of the CDR3: TGCGCCAGCAGCCCGGACTTACGGAATGAAAAACTGTTTTTT.

J is TRBJ1-3 and V is TRBV19; D is perhaps TRBD1 (6 bases). This CDR3 spans 16 amino acids. V lost 6 bases and J lost 0, with 15 bases in between. The germline V gene encodes CDR1 LNHDA and CDR2 SQIVND (reference sequence). CDR3 protein: CASSDQGSYSGNTIYF. The CDR3 region has the DNA TGTGCCAGTAGCGATCAGGGGTCCTACTCTGGAAACACCATATATTTT.

The chain links TRBV11-3 to TRBJ2-3; 7 bases line up with TRBD2. CDR1 is SGHNT and CDR2 is YENEEA in the germline V gene. V lost 5 bases, J lost 11 bases, and 16 bases stayed unmatched. The CDR3 totals 15 residues. CDR3 sequence: CASSAISGAGEVQYF. CDR3 in DNA: TGTGCCAGCAGCGCAATAAGCGGGGCCGGAGAGGTGCAGTATTTT.

The rearrangement links TRBV5-1 to TRBJ2-5; no definite D call. Matching the DNA end better, TRBJ2-7 makes the J call doubtful. Germline assignment: CDR1 SGHRS and CDR2 YFSETQ. The CDR3 loop spans 13 amino acids. The chain's CDR3 is CASSLKPDYEQYF. The CDR3 DNA reads TGCGCCAGCAGCCTAAAACCTGACTACGAGCAGTACTTC.

The chain joins TRBV7-2 to TRBJ2-1; D is uncertain. Between the trimmed V and J ends, which lost 5 bases and 4 bases, there was a span of 9 bases. This CDR3 comprises 13 residues. Germline assignment: CDR1 SGHTA and CDR2 FQGNSA. CDR3 nucleotide sequence: TGTGCCAGCAGCATAATCGGGTACAATGAGCAGTTCTTC. Amino acids: CASSIIGYNEQFF.

This rearrangement joins TRBV6-1 to TRBJ2-1; TRBD2 agrees at 9 bases. V lost 2 bases, J lost 6 bases, and 5 bases stayed unmatched. CDR3 size: 15 residues. Germline values: CDR1 MNHNS, CDR2 SASEGT. In nucleotides, the CDR3 is TGTGCCAGCAGTGAATATAGCGGGAGTCGCAATGAGCAGTTCTTC. Protein: CASSEYSGSRNEQFF.

This clone was picked up one time. J is TRBJ2-3 and V is TRBV7-6; 8 bases line up with TRBD2. CDR3 size: 16 residues. Germline CDR1 SGHVS, CDR2 FNYEAQ. V was pared by 0 bases and J by 2 bases, with 4 bases of the junction left unmatched. The CDR3 sequence: CASSLAGTRNTDTQYF. CDR3 bases: TGTGCCAGCAGCTTAGCGGGGACTAGGAACACAGATACGCAGTATTTT.

This clone was observed a single time. The chain joins TRBV4-1 to TRBJ1-2; 9 positions match TRBD1. CDR1 and CDR2 (germline): MGHRA, YSYEKL. The trim removed 4 bases at V and 2 bases at J, leaving 5 bases unmatched. The length of the CDR3 is 15 residues. CDR3 bases: TGCGCCAGCAGCCCGCAGACAGGGGGGAACTATGGCTACACCTTC. It codes for CASSPQTGGNYGYTF.

The V and J genes are TRBV7-3 and TRBJ2-3; the match to TRBD2 covers 7 bases. The CDR3 runs to 14 residues. The junction had 0 bases not matched to a gene; V was cut back by 2 bases and J by 1 base. The germline V gene has CDR1 SGHTA and CDR2 FQGTGA. The CDR3 sequence is CASSLAGGTDTQYF. In DNA, the CDR3 is TGTGCCAGCAGCTTAGCGGGAGGCACAGATACGCAGTATTTT.

The gene calls are TRBV28 and TRBJ2-2; D may be TRBD1 (7 bases). Germline V lookup: CDR1 MDHEN, CDR2 SYDVKM. Trimming pared 4 bases from V and 7 bases from J, leaving 16 bases between. The CDR3 runs to 15 residues. CDR3: CASSYQGGLGGELFF. The DNA for the CDR3 is TGTGCCAGCAGTTACCAGGGGGGTTTGGGCGGGGAGCTGTTTTTT.

The chain's CDR3 is CASSLGGPSTDTQYF. In DNA form, the CDR3 reads TGTGCCAGCAGTTTAGGAGGGCCTAGCACAGATACGCAGTATTTT. The chain links TRBV28 to TRBJ2-3; a possible D gene is TRBD2 (6 bases). Trimming removed 2 bases from V and 0 bases from J, with 9 bases in between. This CDR3 has 15 residues. Germline values: CDR1 MDHEN, CDR2 SYDVKM.

The genes are TRBV25-1 and TRBJ2-2, with TRBD2 matching over 12 bases. Germline V gene sequence: CDR1 MGHDK, CDR2 SYGVNS. This CDR3 contains 16 residues. The V and J ends lost 4 bases and 5 bases, in that order; junction bases with no gene match: 5. The CDR3 loop is CASSAWTSGKTGELFF. The CDR3 DNA sequence: TGTGCCAGCAGTGCTTGGACTAGCGGGAAGACCGGGGAGCTGTTTTTT.

The rearrangement links TRBV28 to TRBJ1-5; D possibly corresponds to TRBD1 (6 bases). Germline V CDR1 and CDR2: MDHEN, SYDVKM. V gave up 6 bases and J gave up 7 bases, with 13 bases separating them. The CDR3 is 13 residues long. The CDR3 sequence is CASRAPGHQPQHF. The CDR3, as DNA: TGTGCCAGCAGAGCGCCGGGACACCAGCCCCAGCATTTT.